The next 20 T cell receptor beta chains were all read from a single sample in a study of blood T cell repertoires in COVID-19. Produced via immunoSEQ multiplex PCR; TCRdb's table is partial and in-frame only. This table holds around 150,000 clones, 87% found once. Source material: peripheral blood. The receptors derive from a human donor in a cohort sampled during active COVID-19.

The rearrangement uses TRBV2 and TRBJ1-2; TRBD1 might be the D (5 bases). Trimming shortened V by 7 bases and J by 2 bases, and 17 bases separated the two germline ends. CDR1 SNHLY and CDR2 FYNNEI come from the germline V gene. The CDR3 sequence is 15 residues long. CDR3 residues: CASNQIGRANYGYTF. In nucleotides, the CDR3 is TGTGCCAGCAATCAGATAGGCAGGGCGAACTATGGCTACACCTTC.

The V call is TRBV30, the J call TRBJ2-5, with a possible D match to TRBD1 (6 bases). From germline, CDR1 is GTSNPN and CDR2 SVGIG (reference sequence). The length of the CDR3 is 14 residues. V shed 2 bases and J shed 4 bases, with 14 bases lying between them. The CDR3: CAWSWGLDLETQYF. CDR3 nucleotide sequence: TGTGCCTGGAGTTGGGGGCTGGACTTAGAGACCCAGTACTTC.

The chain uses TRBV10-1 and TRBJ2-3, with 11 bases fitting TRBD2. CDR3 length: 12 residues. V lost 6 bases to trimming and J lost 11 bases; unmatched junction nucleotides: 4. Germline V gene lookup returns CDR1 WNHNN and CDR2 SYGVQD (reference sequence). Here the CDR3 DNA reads TGCGCCAGCAGCTTAGCGGGAGGGGAGCAGTATTTT. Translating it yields CASSLAGGEQYF.

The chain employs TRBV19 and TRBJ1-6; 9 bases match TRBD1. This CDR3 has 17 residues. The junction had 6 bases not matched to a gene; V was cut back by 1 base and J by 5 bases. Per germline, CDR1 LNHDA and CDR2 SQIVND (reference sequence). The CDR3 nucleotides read TGTGCCAGTAGTATAGGAACAGGGGGCACGAATAATTCACCCCTCCACTTT. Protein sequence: CASSIGTGGTNNSPLHF.

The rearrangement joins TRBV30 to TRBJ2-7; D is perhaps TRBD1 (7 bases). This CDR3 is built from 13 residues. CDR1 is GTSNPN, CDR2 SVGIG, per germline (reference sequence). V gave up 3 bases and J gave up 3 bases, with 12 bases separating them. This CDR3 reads CAWSPGGNYEQYF. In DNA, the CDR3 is TGTGCCTGGAGCCCAGGGGGGAACTACGAGCAGTACTTC.

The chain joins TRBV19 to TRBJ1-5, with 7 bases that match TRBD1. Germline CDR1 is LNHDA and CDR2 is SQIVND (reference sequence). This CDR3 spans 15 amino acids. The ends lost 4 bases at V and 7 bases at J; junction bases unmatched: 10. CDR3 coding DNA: TGTGCCAGTAGTAGGGAGACAGGGTGGGGACAGCCCCAGCATTTT. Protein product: CASSRETGWGQPQHF.

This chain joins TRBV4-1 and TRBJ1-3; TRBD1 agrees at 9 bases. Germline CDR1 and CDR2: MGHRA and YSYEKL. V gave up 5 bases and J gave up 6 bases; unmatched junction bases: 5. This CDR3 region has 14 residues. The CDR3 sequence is CASSTGTGKNTIYF. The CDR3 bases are TGCGCCAGCAGCACTGGGACAGGGAAAAACACCATATATTTT.

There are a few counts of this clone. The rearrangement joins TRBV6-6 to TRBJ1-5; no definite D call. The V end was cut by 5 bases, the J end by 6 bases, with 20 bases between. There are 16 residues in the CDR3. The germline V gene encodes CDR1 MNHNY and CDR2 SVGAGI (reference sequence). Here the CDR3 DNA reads TGTGCCAGCAGTCGAGGAGTGGGAGTCAATTTTCAGCCCCAGCATTTT. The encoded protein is CASSRGVGVNFQPQHF.

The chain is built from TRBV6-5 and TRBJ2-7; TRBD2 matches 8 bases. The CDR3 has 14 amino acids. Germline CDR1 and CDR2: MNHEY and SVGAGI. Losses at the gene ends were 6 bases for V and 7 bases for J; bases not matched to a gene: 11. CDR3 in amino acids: CASRTSGRVPEQYF. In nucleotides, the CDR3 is TGTGCCAGCAGAACAAGCGGGAGAGTCCCAGAGCAGTACTTC.

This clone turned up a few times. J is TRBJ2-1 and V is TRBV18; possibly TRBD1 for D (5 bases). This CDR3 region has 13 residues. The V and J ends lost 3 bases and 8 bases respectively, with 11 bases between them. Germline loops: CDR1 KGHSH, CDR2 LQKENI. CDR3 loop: CASSPTQGDEQFF. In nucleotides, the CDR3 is TGTGCCAGCTCACCTACCCAAGGGGATGAGCAGTTCTTC. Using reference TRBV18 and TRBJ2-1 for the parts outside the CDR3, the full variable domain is NAGVMQNPRHLVRRRGQEARLRCSPMKGHSHVYWYRQLPEEGLKFMVYLQKENIIDESGMPKERFSAEFPKEGPSILRIQQVVRGDSAAYFCASSPTQGDEQFFGPGTRLTVL.

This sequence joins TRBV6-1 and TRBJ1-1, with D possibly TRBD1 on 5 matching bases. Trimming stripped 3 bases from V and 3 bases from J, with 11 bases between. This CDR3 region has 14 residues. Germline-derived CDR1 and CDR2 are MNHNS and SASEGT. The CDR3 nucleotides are TGTGCCAGCAGTGACAGCCAGGGCTACACTGAAGCTTTCTTT. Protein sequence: CASSDSQGYTEAFF.

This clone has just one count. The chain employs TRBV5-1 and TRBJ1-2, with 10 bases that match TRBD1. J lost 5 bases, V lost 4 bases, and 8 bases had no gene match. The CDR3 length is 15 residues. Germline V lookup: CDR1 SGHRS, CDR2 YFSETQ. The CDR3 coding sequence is TGCGCCAGCAGCCCGGCGCCGGGACAGGGGTATGGCTACACCTTC. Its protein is CASSPAPGQGYGYTF. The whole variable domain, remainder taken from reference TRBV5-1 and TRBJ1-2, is KAGVTQTPRYLIKTRGQQVTLSCSPISGHRSVSWYQQTPGQGLQFLFEYFSETQRNKGNFPGRFSGRQFSNSRSEMNVSTLELGDSALYLCASSPAPGQGYGYTFGSGTRLTVV.

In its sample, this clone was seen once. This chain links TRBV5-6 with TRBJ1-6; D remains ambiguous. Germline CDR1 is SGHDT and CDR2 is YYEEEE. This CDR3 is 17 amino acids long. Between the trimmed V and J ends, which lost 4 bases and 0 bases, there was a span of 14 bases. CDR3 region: CASSGLGESSYNSPLHF. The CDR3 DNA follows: TGTGCCAGCAGCGGCCTTGGGGAGAGCTCCTATAATTCACCCCTCCACTTT.

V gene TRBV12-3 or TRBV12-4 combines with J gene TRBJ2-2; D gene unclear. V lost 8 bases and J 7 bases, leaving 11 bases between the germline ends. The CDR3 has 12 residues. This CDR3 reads CASLPEDGELFF. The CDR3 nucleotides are TGTGCCAGCCTGCCAGAGGACGGGGAGCTGTTTTTT.

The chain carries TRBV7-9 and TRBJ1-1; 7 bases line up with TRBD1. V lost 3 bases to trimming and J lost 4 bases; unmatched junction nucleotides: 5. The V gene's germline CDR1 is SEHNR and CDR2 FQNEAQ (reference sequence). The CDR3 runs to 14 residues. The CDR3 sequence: CASSFTGDGTEAFF. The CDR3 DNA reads TGTGCCAGCAGCTTTACAGGGGATGGCACTGAAGCTTTCTTT. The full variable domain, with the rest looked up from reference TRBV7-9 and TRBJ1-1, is DTGVSQNPRHKITKRGQNVTFRCDPISEHNRLYWYRQTLGQGPEFLTYFQNEAQLEKSRLLSDRFSAERPKGSFSTLEIQRTEQGDSAMYLCASSFTGDGTEAFFGQGTRLTVV.

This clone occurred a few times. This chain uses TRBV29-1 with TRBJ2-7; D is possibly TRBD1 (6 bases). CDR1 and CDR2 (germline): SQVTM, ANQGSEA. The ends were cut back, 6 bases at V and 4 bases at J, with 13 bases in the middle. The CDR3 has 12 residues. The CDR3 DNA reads TGCAGCGTCACTCTCCAGGGGTACGAGCAGTACTTC. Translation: CSVTLQGYEQYF.

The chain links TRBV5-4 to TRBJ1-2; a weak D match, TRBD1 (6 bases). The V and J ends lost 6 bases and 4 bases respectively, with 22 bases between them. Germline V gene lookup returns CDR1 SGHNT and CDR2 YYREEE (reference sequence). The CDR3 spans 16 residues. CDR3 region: CASTEFGVGGVYGYTF. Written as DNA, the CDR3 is TGTGCCAGCACCGAGTTCGGGGTAGGGGGTGTCTATGGCTACACCTTC.

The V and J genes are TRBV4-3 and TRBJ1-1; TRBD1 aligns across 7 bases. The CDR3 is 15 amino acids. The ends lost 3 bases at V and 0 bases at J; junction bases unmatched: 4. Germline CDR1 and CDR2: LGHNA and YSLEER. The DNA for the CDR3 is TGCGCCAGCAGCCACAGGACAGGAGTGAACACTGAAGCTTTCTTT. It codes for CASSHRTGVNTEAFF.

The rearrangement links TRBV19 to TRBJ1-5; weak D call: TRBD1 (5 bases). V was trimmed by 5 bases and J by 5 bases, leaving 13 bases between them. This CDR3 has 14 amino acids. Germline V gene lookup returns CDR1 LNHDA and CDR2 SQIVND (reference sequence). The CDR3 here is CASSVTGVDQPQHF. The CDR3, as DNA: TGTGCCAGTAGTGTCACGGGGGTCGATCAGCCCCAGCATTTT.

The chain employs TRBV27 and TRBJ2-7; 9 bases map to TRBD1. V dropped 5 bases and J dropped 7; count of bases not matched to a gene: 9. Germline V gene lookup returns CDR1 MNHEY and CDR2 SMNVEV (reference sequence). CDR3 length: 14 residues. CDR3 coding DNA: TGTGCCAGCAGTCCCAGGACAGGGGTGGGGGAGCAGTACTTC. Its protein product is CASSPRTGVGEQYF.